This T cell receptor beta chain came from a study of T cell responses to AZD1222 COVID-19 vaccine (dated by TCRdb to the early 2020s). With respect to the entire study: A total of more than 230 trial participants underwent TCR sequencing, of whom approximately 200 had received two doses of AZD1222 and roughly 26 had received two doses of the MenACWY control vaccine. Trial participants were enrolled by age into 18-55, 56-69 and 70-plus year subgroups, with roughly 160, 29 and 62 TCR-sequenced participants respectively.

The CDR3 regions of human TCRbeta chains were analyzed by immunosequencing. In the authors' own workflow: Repertoire TCRs were checked for matches against a reference library of SARS-CoV-2-specific TCRs that had been generated using the MIRA antigen-specificity platform. Breadth was defined as the fraction of unique TCRs that were SARS-CoV-2-associated, and depth was defined as the fraction of total T cells that were SARS-CoV-2-associated. Using the MIRA data, every spike-specific TCR was mapped to the spike region that the TCR reacted to and assigned to either a CD4 or a CD8 class. Log10-transformed breadth and depth values were compared by one-way ANOVA with Sidak's multiple comparisons tests. TCRdb provides this immuneACCESS table in a form limited to in-frame rearrangements. Some clones are lacking; in checked studies, under half of them reflect an unresolved V gene, and why the rest are absent is not known. From that table come the V and J calls and clone size; the DNA was used to work out D and trimming. The sample table shows 70,000 to 95,000 clones, and 85% to 90% are seen once. The top ten clonotypes cover about 2.4% of the sample.

Overall study results and their limits: Because no samples from the day 14 peak response were available, repertoires could be characterized only after the peak T cell response. Epitopes outside the regions mutated in the B.1.351 and B.1.1.7 variants were reportedly recognized by nearly half of the unique spike-specific TCRs. Spike-specific TCR breadth and depth rose significantly after two AZD1222 doses compared with day 0 and with MenACWY recipients. In the small 56-69-year group, the increase in depth fell short of significance, most likely because of low power. Participants were mostly white British and included more females than males, and it was suggested by the authors that clonal diversity may have been underestimated. Conclusions about previously exposed vaccinees are limited because only a handful of AZD1222 recipients were SARS-CoV-2 seropositive at baseline. Vaccine-associated CD4 TCRs spanned the whole spike protein, with dominant responses in regions 160-218 and 743-854.

The time point label here, explained by the study, means: about 28 days (+/-7) after the second vaccine dose. AZD1222 recipients whose second dose came at about 4 weeks and those whose second dose came at about 12 weeks were combined into one group, since spike-specific TCR depth and breadth did not differ between the two schedules. Vaccinee samples came from UK trials COV001 and COV002, including a single-blind randomized controlled phase 2/3 trial of AZD1222 (ChAdOx1 nCoV-19) in healthy adults. For TCRbeta chain sequencing, PBMC samples were collected from trial participants at day 0 and at day 28 after the second dose. Regarding this clone: The antigen it binds to is not known. It has no much larger one-base neighbor in the sample; base qualities were not kept.

CDR1 SGHRS and CDR2 YFSETQ are derived from the germline V gene. A distance of 14 bases separates the germline ends of V and J, which lose 3 bases and 7 bases respectively. From cysteine to phenylalanine, the CDR3 is 14 amino acids long. Solely the CDR3 DNA is kept, with 42 bases framed from the first base. This chain joins TRBV5-1 to TRBJ2-1, and possibly TRBD2, on 6 matching bases. Material: peripheral blood, obtained 28 days after the second AZD1222 dose. This clonotype was obtained from an adult who received the AZD1222 COVID-19 vaccine. The DNA sequence is as follows: TGCGCCAGCAGCTGGGCCGGGACTGGTAATGAGCAGTTCTTC. It codes for CASSWAGTGNEQFF.